This TCR beta chain came from a study of yellow fever vaccine responses in identical twins. Overall study findings and caveats: Among the twins, the vaccine T cell response reportedly seemed partly convergent and partly personalized.

With regard to this clonotype: The target antigen is unknown.

TCRdb independently ran MiXCR on the RT-PCR reads; one entry per CDR3 protein. The table includes more than 30,000 distinct CDR3 sequences, roughly 60% detected once. CDR1 is MNHEY and CDR2 is SVGEGT in the germline V gene. Trimming cost V 0 bases and J 6 bases, with 17 bases left between them. This CDR3 has 17 residues. The TCR comes from a woman aged 18-29 years who received the yellow fever vaccine. Here the sequenced sample was T cells from blood (PBMCs), unsorted or a sorted subset (not recorded which), taken before or after yellow fever vaccination (not recorded which). This chain links TRBV6-2 or TRBV6-3 with TRBJ2-2, with D perhaps matching TRBD2 (7 bases). In DNA, the CDR3 is TGTGCCAGCAGTTACTCGAGTGGGGGGGCCGGAGCCGGGGAGCTGTTTTTT. Encoded protein: CASSYSSGGAGAGELFF.